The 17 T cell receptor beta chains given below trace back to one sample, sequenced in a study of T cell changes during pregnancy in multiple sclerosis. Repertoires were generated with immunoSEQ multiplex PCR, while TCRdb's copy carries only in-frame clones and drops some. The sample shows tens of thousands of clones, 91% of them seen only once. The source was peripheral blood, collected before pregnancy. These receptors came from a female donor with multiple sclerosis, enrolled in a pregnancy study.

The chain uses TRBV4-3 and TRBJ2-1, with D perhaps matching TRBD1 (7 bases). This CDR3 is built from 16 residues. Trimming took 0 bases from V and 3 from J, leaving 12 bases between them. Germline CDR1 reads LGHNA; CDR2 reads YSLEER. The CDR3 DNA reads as TGCGCCAGCAGCCAAGATAGCAGGGGGGTCTACAATGAGCAGTTCTTC. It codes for CASSQDSRGVYNEQFF.

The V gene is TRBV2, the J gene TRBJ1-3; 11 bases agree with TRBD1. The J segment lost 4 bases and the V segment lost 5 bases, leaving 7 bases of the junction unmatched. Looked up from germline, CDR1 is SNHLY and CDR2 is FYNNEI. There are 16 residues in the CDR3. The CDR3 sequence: CASSQDRGRIGNTIYF. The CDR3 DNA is TGTGCCAGCAGTCAGGACAGGGGGCGAATCGGAAACACCATATATTTT.

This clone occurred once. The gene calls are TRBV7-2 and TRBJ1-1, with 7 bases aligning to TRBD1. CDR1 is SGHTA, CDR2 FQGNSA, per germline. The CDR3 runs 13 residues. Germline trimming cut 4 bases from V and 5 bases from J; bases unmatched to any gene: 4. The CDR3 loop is CASSSIQGTEAFF. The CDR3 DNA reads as TGTGCCAGCAGCTCGATACAGGGGACTGAAGCTTTCTTT. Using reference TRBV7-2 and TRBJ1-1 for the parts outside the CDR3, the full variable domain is GAGVSQSPSNKVTEKGKDVELRCDPISGHTALYWYRQSLGQGLEFLIYFQGNSAPDKSGLPSDRFSAERTGGSVSTLTIQRTQQEDSAVYLCASSSIQGTEAFFGQGTRLTVV.

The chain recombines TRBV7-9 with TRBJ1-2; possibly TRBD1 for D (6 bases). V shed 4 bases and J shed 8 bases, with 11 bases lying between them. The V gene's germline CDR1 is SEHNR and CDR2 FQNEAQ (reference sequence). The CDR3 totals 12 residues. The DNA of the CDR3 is TGTGCCAGCAGCTCGGGACAAAGCGGCTACACCTTC. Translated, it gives CASSSGQSGYTF. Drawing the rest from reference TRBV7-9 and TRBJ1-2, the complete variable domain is DTGVSQNPRHKITKRGQNVTFRCDPISEHNRLYWYRQTLGQGPEFLTYFQNEAQLEKSRLLSDRFSAERPKGSFSTLEIQRTEQGDSAMYLCASSSGQSGYTFGSGTRLTVV.

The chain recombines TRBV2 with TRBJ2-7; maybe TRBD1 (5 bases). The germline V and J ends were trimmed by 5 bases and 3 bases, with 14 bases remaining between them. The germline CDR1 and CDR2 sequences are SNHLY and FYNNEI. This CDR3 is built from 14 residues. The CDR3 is CASSTQGAVYEQYF. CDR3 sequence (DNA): TGTGCCAGCAGTACCCAGGGTGCCGTCTACGAGCAGTACTTC.

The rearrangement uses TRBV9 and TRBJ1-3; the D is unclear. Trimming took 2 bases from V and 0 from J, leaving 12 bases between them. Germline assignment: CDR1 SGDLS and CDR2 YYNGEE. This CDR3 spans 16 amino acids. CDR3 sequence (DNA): TGTGCCAGCAGCGTCGCGACTTTGAGCTCTGGAAACACCATATATTTT. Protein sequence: CASSVATLSSGNTIYF.

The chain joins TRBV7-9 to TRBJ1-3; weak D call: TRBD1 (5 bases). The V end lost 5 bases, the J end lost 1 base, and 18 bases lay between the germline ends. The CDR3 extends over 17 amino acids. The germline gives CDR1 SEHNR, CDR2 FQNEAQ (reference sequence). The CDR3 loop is CASSTTWIDSSGNTIYF. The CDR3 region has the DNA TGTGCCAGCAGCACCACCTGGATCGACAGTTCTGGAAACACCATATATTTT.

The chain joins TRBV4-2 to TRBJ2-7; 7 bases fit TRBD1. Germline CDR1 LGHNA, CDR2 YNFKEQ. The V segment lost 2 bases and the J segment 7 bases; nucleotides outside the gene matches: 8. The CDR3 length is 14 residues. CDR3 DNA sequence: TGTGCCAGCAGCCAACACAGGGGAAAGGGGGAGCAGTACTTC. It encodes CASSQHRGKGEQYF.

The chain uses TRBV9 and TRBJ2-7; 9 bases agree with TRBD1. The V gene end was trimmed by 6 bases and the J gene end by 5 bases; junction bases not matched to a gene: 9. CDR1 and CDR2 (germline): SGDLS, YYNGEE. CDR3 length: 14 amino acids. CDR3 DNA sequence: TGTGCCAGCAACCCCTCCGGGACAGGGAACGAGCAGTACTTC. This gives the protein CASNPSGTGNEQYF.

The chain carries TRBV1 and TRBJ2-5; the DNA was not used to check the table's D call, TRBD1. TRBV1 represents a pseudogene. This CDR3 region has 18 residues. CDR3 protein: CTSSQVLHRHVIQETQYF. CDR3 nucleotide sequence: TGCACCAGCAGCCAAGTTCTCCATAGACACGTAATACAAGAGACCCAGTACTTC.

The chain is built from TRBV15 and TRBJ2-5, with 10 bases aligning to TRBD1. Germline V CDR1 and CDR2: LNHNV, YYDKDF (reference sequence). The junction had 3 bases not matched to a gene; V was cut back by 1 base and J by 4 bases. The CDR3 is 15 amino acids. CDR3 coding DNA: TGTGCCACCAGCAGAGGTGACAGGGGGCGAGAGACCCAGTACTTC. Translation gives CATSRGDRGRETQYF.

The chain's CDR3 is CASAPMGGTGVYEQYF. In DNA form, the CDR3 reads TGTGCCAGCGCTCCGATGGGGGGGACAGGGGTTTACGAGCAGTACTTC. This chain connects TRBV27 to TRBJ2-7; 10 nucleotides align to TRBD1. V gave up 8 bases and J gave up 4 bases; unmatched junction bases: 14. This CDR3 spans 16 amino acids. Germline lookup yields CDR1 MNHEY and CDR2 SMNVEV (reference sequence).

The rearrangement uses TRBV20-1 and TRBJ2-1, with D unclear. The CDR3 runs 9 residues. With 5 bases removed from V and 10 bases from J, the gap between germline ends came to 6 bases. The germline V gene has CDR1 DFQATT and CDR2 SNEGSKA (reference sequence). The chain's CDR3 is CSAGLEQFF. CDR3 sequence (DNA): TGCAGTGCTGGCTTAGAGCAGTTCTTC.

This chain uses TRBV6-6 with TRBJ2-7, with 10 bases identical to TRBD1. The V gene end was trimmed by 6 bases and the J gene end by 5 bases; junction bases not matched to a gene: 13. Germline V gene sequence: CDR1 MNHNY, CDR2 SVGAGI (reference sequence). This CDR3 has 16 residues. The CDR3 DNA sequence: TGTGCCAGCAGCAGGACAGGGGGTGAGAGTCCCCACGAGCAGTACTTC. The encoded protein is CASSRTGGESPHEQYF.

The DNA for the CDR3 is TGTGCCAGTAGTACTACCACAGGGGATAGGGGCTATGGCTACACCTTC. This codes for CASSTTTGDRGYGYTF. This rearrangement joins TRBV19 to TRBJ1-2; the match to TRBD1 covers 7 bases. CDR1 is LNHDA and CDR2 is SQIVND in the germline V gene (reference sequence). This CDR3 is 16 amino acids long. The J segment lost 4 bases and the V segment lost 4 bases, leaving 12 bases of the junction unmatched.

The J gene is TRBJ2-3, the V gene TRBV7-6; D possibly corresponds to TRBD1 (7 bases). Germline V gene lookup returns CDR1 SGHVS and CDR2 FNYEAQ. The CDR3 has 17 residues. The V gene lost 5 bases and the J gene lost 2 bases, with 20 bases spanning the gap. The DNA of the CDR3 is TGTGCCAGCAGCCGTTACCCAGGGGGAGGAGACACAGATACGCAGTATTTT. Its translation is CASSRYPGGGDTDTQYF.

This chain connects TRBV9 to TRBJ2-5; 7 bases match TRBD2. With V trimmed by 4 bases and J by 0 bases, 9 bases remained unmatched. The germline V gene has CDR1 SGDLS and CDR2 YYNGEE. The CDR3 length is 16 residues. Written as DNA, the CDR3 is TGTGCCAGCAGCACCCAAGGTGGGACTAACCAAGAGACCCAGTACTTC. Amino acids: CASSTQGGTNQETQYF.